This is a list of T cell receptor beta chains from one sample in a study of T cell responses to AZD1222 COVID-19 vaccine. Some clones are missing from TCRdb's copy, which holds only in-frame ones; the method was immunoSEQ multiplex PCR. This table holds about 77,000 clones, 92% found once. The source material was peripheral blood, sampled 28 days after the second AZD1222 dose. The receptors derive from an adult who received the AZD1222 COVID-19 vaccine. Each CDR3 is given with its conserved first and last residue. A D gene is named only where the DNA matches it firmly. A clone size is listed for some rows: how often the clone was seen (once, few, many), or a class if it is expanded.

>TRBJ1-4|NA|TRBV29-1|NA
TGCAGCGTTGTTGGGGCAACTAATGAAAAACTGTTTTTT
CSVVGATNEKLFF
>TRBJ1-1|NA|TRBV18|NA
TGTGCCAGCTCTCCTATGGCCGGGGCAAACACTGAAGCTTTCTTT
CASSPMAGANTEAFF
>TRBJ2-1|NA|TRBV6-2/TRBV6-3|TRBD2
TGTGCCAGCAGTGACCAGACTAGCGGGAGGTACAATGAGCAGTTCTTC
CASSDQTSGRYNEQFF
>TRBJ2-1|NA|TRBV14|NA
TGTGCCAGCAGCCCAAGCGCCCTCTACAATGAGCAGTTCTTC
CASSPSALYNEQFF
>TRBJ2-2|medium-sized|TRBV14|TRBD2
TGTGCCAGCAGCCAAGATCGTCTGCGGCGGGAGGGCCTAACGGCCGGGGAGCTGTTTTTT
CASSQDRLRREGLTAGELFF
>TRBJ2-7|NA|TRBV11-2|TRBD2
TGTGCCAGCAGCTTGGGATTTACGACTAGCGGAGGCGAGCAGTACTTC
CASSLGFTTSGGEQYF
>TRBJ1-4|NA|TRBV18|TRBD1
TGTGCCAGCTCACCCCCGACAGGGGGCTATGAAAAACTGTTTTTT
CASSPPTGGYEKLFF
>TRBJ2-2|NA|TRBV25-1|TRBD2
TGTGCCAGCAGACCTAATAGCGGGAGTCACCCTCGGGAGCTGTTTTTT
CASRPNSGSHPRELFF
>TRBJ1-5|NA|TRBV2|TRBD1
TGTGCCAGCAGGACAACAGGGGGGCAGCCCCAGCATTTT
CASRTTGGQPQHF
>TRBJ1-2|NA|TRBV25-1|NA
TGTGCCTCTCAATTATGGTCGGGGGGCTACACCTTC
CASQLWSGGYTF
>TRBJ1-6|NA|TRBV5-1|NA
TGCGCCAGCAGACCGGCGGCAGGGAATTCACCCCTCCACTTT
CASRPAAGNSPLHF
>TRBJ2-2|NA|TRBV20-1|NA
TGCAGTGCTAGTTCAGGGCGAGGCGACACCGGGGAGCTGTTTTTT
CSASSGRGDTGELFF
>TRBJ1-2|NA|TRBV7-8|NA
TGTGCCAGCAGCTTAGCAGAGGGTTTAAGGGGTCCATTATATGGCTACACCTTC
CASSLAEGLRGPLYGYTF
>TRBJ2-7|once|TRBV18|NA
TGTGCCAGCTCACTTCAACCTGGGGCAAAATACTACGAGCAGTACTTC
CASSLQPGAKYYEQYF
>TRBJ1-2|NA|TRBV7-8|NA
TGTGCCAGCAGCCAGGGACACGAATCCGCGGCACTCTATGGCTACACCTTC
CASSQGHESAALYGYTF
>TRBJ1-5|NA|TRBV20-1|NA
TGCAGTGCTAGTCCGGGGGCGGTCAATCAGCCCCAGCATTTT
CSASPGAVNQPQHF
>TRBJ2-1|NA|TRBV11-3|NA
TGTGCCAGCAGCTTAGATCCGGAGGGGAATGAGCAGTTCTTC
CASSLDPEGNEQFF
>TRBJ2-3|NA|TRBV5-1|NA
TGCGCCAGCAGCTTGGGGGATGGAGATACGCAGTATTTT
CASSLGDGDTQYF
>TRBJ2-3|NA|TRBV19|NA
TGTGCCAGCCATAGGGGGGACACAGATACGCAGTATTTT
CASHRGDTDTQYF
>TRBJ1-1|NA|TRBV18|TRBD1
TGTGCCAGCTCACCGGGACAGGGTGAAGCTTTCTTT
CASSPGQGEAFF
>TRBJ1-1|NA|TRBV19|NA
TGTGCCAGTAGTAGGCAGTCTCACACTGAAGCTTTCTTT
CASSRQSHTEAFF
>TRBJ1-2|NA|TRBV6-5|TRBD1
TGTGCCAGCAGCTCCGGGACAGGGCGTTATGGCTACACCTTC
CASSSGTGRYGYTF
>TRBJ1-5|few|TRBV2|NA
TGTGCCAGCAGTGCCCAATCGATCAATCAGCCCCAGCATTTT
CASSAQSINQPQHF
>TRBJ1-5|once|TRBV2|NA
TGTGCCAGCAGTGGGGTGCCGGGTCCAAATCAGCCCCAGCATTTT
CASSGVPGPNQPQHF
>TRBJ1-2|NA|TRBV28|TRBD1
TGCGCCAGCAGTCCAGGGGGCGGCTACACCTTC
CASSPGGGYTF
>TRBJ1-2|NA|TRBV5-6|NA
TGTGCCAGCAGCGAGGGGGGCGGTGGCTACACCTTC
CASSEGGGGYTF
>TRBJ1-2|NA|TRBV19|NA
TGTGCCAGTAGTATGCCCAGGGAAAGCTACACCTTC
CASSMPRESYTF
>TRBJ1-3|NA|TRBV5-1|NA
TGCGCCAGCAGCTTACAGGGCCTCTCGGGAAACACCATATATTTT
CASSLQGLSGNTIYF
>TRBJ2-2|NA|TRBV30|TRBD1
TGTGCCTGGTCCCTGTACGGAGGACAGGGATTCGGGGAGCTGTTTTTT
CAWSLYGGQGFGELFF
>TRBJ1-5|NA|TRBV30|NA
TGTGCCTGGAGTGTACTCGGGGGCCGTGATCAGCCCCAGCATTTT
CAWSVLGGRDQPQHF
>TRBJ2-4|NA|TRBV7-2|NA
TGTGCCAGCAGCTTTGAACAGGGAACCCTACCGGGATACTTC
CASSFEQGTLPGYF
>TRBJ2-5|NA|TRBV29-1|NA
TGCAGCGTTGGTACAGGCCAAGAGACCCAGTACTTC
CSVGTGQETQYF
>TRBJ2-1|NA|TRBV18|TRBD2
TGTGCCAGCTCACCACCCCTAGGACTAGCGGGGTACAATGAGCAGTTCTTC
CASSPPLGLAGYNEQFF
>TRBJ1-1|NA|TRBV11-3|NA
TGTGCCAGCAGTTTCGACGGCCACGCTGAAGCTTTCTTT
CASSFDGHAEAFF
>TRBJ1-2|NA|TRBV27|NA
TGTGCCAGCAGTTTATACGGGGGTAATGGCTACACCTTC
CASSLYGGNGYTF
>TRBJ2-7|NA|TRBV6-5|NA
TGTGCCAGCAGGACTACCGACAACTACGAGCAGTACTTC
CASRTTDNYEQYF
>TRBJ1-2|NA|TRBV5-1|NA
TGCGCCAGCAGCGTGGACGGGTTTGGCTACACCTTC
CASSVDGFGYTF
>TRBJ2-7|NA|TRBV6-1|TRBD1
TGTGCCAGCAGTGAAGCGCTTCGGACAGGGGGCTACGAGCAGTACTTC
CASSEALRTGGYEQYF
>TRBJ1-1|NA|TRBV10-1|NA
TGCGCCAGCAGTGACAACAGGGTCGCGGCTTTCTTT
CASSDNRVAAFF
>TRBJ2-1|few|TRBV7-7|NA
TGTGCCAGCAGCTTAGAAGGGGCGAGAGCCAATGAGCAGTTCTTC
CASSLEGARANEQFF
>TRBJ2-3|NA|TRBV11-3|TRBD2
TGTGCCAGCAGCGCTCGGGAGGGCCCCCCAGATACGCAGTATTTT
CASSAREGPPDTQYF
>TRBJ2-5|NA|TRBV6-2/TRBV6-3|NA
TGTGCCAGCAGTTTGAATGGAGAGACCCAGTACTTC
CASSLNGETQYF
>TRBJ1-1|NA|TRBV12-5|NA
TGTGCTAGTGGTTTGACGGGGGGCACTGAAGCTTTCTTT
CASGLTGGTEAFF
>TRBJ2-1|NA|TRBV7-2|TRBD2
TGTGCCAGCAGCTTATTGGCTAGCGGGAGCTCCTACAATGAGCAGTTCTTC
CASSLLASGSSYNEQFF
>TRBJ2-7|NA|TRBV6-5|NA
TGTGCCAGCAGTCCGCCGGGGGTTCTCTACGAGCAGTACTTC
CASSPPGVLYEQYF